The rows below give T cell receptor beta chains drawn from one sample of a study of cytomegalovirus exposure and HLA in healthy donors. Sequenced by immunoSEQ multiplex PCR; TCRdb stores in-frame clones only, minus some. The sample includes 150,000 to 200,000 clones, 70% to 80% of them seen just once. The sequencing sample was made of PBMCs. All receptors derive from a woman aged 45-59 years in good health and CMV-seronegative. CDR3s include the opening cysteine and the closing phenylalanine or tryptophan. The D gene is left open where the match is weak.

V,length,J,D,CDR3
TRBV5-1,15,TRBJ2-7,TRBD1,CASSLDRGTPYEQYF
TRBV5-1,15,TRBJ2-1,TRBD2,CASSPLAGAYNEQFF
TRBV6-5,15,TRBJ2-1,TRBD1,CASSKGQGRHNEQFF
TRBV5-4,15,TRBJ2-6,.,CASSWDISEANVLTF
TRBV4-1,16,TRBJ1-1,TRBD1,CASSQEMTGVNTEAFF
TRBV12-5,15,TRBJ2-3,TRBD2,CASGRTSGGSDTQYF
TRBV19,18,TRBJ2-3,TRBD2,CASSSALGLAGSTDTQYF
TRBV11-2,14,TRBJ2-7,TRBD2,CASSREAARNEQYF
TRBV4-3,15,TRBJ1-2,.,CASSQVPGEHYGYTF
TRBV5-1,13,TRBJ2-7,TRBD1,CASSRQGRYEQYF
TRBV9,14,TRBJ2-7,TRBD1,CASSPRQGSYEQYF
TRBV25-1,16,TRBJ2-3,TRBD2,CASSDMRLAGGNTQYF
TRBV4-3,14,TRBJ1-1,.,CASSPTGVNTEAFF
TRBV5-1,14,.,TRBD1,CASSRTGQPYEQYF
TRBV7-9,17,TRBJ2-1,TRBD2,CASSFRGSSGAYNEQFF
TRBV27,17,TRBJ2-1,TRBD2,CASSPLETSGRWDEQFF
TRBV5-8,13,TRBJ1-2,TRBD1,CASSRTGNYGYTF
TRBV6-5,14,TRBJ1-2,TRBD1,CASSYSDRSYGYTF
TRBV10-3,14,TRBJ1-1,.,CAISPRGTMTEAFF
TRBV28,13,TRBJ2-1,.,CASSWRQGGEQFF
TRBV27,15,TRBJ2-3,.,CASSSLALISDTQYF
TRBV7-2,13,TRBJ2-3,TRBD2,CASSQTSSDTQYF
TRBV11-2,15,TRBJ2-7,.,CASSFSPVRSYEQYF
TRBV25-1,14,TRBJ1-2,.,CASSELIPNYGYTF
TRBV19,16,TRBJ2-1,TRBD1,CASSRQGRAPYNEQFF
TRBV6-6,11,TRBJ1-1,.,CASGLGAEAFF
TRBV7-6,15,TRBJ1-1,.,CASSLAQGMNTEAFF
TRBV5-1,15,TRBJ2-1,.,CASSLGTSPYNEQFF
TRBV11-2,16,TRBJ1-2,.,CASSPTGGARDYGYTF
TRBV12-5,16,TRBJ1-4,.,CASGLARQQTNEKLFF
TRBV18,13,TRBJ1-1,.,CASAWGENTEAFF
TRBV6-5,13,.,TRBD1,CASSLQGAYEQYF
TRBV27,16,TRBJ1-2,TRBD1,CASSLGETGGVDGYTF
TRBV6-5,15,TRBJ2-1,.,CASTAGGGPHNEQFF
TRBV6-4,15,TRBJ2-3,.,CASSDGPQGGDTQYF
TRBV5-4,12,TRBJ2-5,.,CASSLASETQYF
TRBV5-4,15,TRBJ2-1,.,CASSLAGSSLNEQFF
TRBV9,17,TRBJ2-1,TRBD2,CASSVGGERGGRIKQFF
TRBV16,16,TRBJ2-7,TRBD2,CASSQSGGGAEYEQYF
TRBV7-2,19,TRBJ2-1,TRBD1,CASSFRQGMGLRFYNEQFF
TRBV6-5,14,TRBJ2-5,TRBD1,CASSHHGTGMTQYF
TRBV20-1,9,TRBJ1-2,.,CSALYGYTF
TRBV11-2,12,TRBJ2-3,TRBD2,CASSPGGYTQYF
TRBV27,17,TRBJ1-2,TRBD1,CASSGFDREGARYGYTF
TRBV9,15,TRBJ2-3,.,CASSAEGTYTDTQYF
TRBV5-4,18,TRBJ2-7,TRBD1,CASSFNPPRTGESGEQYF
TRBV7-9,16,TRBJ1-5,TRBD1,CSSSKGTGNINQPQHF
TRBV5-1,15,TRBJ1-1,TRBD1,CASSLVGGRSTEAFF